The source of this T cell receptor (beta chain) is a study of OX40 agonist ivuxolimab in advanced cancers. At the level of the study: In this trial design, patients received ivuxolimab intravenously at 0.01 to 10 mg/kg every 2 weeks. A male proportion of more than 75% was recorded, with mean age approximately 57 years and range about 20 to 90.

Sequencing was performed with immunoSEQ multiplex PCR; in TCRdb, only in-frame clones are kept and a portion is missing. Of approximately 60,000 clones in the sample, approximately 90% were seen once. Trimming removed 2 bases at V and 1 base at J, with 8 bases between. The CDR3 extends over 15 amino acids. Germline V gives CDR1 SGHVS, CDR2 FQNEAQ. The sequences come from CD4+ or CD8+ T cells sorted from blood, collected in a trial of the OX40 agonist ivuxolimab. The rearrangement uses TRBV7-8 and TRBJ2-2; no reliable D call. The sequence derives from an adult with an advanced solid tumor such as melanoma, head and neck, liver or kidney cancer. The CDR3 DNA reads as TGTGCCAGCAGCTTATATGCACTGAACACCGGGGAGCTGTTTTTT. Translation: CASSLYALNTGELFF.